The 17 T cell receptor beta chains below all came from one sample that was sequenced in a study of OX40 agonist ivuxolimab in advanced cancers. This table comes from immunoSEQ multiplex PCR, and its TCRdb copy is limited to in-frame clones, with some not included. This table has tens of thousands of clones, around 82% appearing once. The material sequenced was CD4+ or CD8+ T cells sorted from blood, taken in a trial of the OX40 agonist ivuxolimab. These receptors all stem from an adult with an advanced solid tumor such as melanoma, head and neck, liver or kidney cancer.

The chain combines TRBV7-9 with TRBJ1-1; D is undetermined. Germline V gene data show CDR1 as SEHNR and CDR2 as FQNEAQ (reference sequence). The CDR3 extends over 13 amino acids. V dropped 5 bases and J dropped 0 bases, with 7 bases sitting between them. CDR3 coding DNA: TGTGCCAGCAGCGCCGGTCTGAACACTGAAGCTTTCTTT. It yields the protein CASSAGLNTEAFF.

This rearrangement joins TRBV21-1 to TRBJ2-4; the listed D gene, TRBD1, was not tested against the DNA. TRBV21-1 is shown as a pseudogene. The CDR3 spans 15 residues. As DNA, the CDR3 is TGTGCCAGCAGCAAAGTTCCAGGGGATGGGGACATTCAGTACTTC. Amino acid sequence: CASSKVPGDGDIQYF.

The gene calls are TRBV28 and TRBJ1-1; D not resolved. The CDR3 consists of 17 residues. With 4 bases removed from V and 1 base from J, the gap between germline ends came to 19 bases. The germline V gene encodes CDR1 MDHEN and CDR2 SYDVKM. The CDR3 nucleotides read TGTGCCAGCAGTTCCCCCCATTTTCGGGGTTCGAACACTGAAGCTTTCTTT. Translating gives CASSSPHFRGSNTEAFF.

On this clone: The sample has other DNA sequences that encode this CDR3 too. The V call is TRBV30, the J call TRBJ1-2; the D is unclear. V lost 0 bases and J 8 bases, leaving 7 bases between the germline ends. The CDR3 is 11 residues long. Germline V lookup: CDR1 GTSNPN, CDR2 SVGIG (reference sequence). Here the CDR3 DNA reads TGTGCCTGGAGTGTGATCGGAGGCTACACCTTC. Protein sequence: CAWSVIGGYTF.

This sequence joins TRBV6-1 and TRBJ1-6; 7 positions match TRBD1. CDR1 is MNHNS, CDR2 SASEGT, per germline. The CDR3 has 14 residues. Trimming cost V 7 bases and J 6 bases; bases outside gene matches: 6. The CDR3 is CASIIRQGNSPLHF. Here the CDR3 DNA reads TGTGCCAGCATTATCCGACAGGGTAATTCACCCCTCCACTTT.

The sample holds one count of this clone. V gene TRBV10-3 combines with J gene TRBJ1-2, with 11 positions matching TRBD1. V gave up 4 bases and J gave up 3 bases; unmatched junction bases: 4. This CDR3 contains 15 residues. CDR1 ENHRY and CDR2 SYGVKD come from the germline V gene. The CDR3 sequence is CAISAGQGADYGYTF. Written as DNA, the CDR3 is TGTGCCATCAGTGCCGGACAGGGGGCAGACTATGGCTACACCTTC.

The chain combines TRBV18 with TRBJ2-3; 8 bases line up with TRBD1. The CDR3 contains 16 residues. J lost 2 bases, V lost 6 bases, and 10 bases had no gene match. Germline loops: CDR1 KGHSH, CDR2 LQKENI. CDR3 loop: CASSPGQGGSTDTQYF. CDR3 DNA: TGTGCCAGCTCTCCAGGACAGGGAGGTTCCACAGATACGCAGTATTTT.

The V and J genes are TRBV30 and TRBJ2-5; D unclear. Germline loops: CDR1 GTSNPN, CDR2 SVGIG (reference sequence). This CDR3 contains 12 residues. The CDR3 DNA sequence: TGTGCGGTACAGCCTCTCCAAGAGACCCAGTACTTC. This codes for CAVQPLQETQYF.

The chain is built from TRBV11-2 and TRBJ2-1; D is possibly TRBD2 (7 bases). Trimming took off 5 bases at V and 6 bases at J, with 20 bases between the two ends. The CDR3 contains 16 residues. From germline, CDR1 is SGHAT and CDR2 FQNNGV. CDR3 nucleotides: TGTGCCAGCAGCACAACCCCGGGGGGCACCTCCAATGAGCAGTTCTTC. Protein: CASSTTPGGTSNEQFF.

The chain couples TRBV6-1 to TRBJ1-1; the D is unclear. V lost 4 bases and J lost 2, with 8 bases in between. The CDR3 runs to 13 residues. Germline V gives CDR1 MNHNS, CDR2 SASEGT. The chain's CDR3 is CASSVAKNTEAFF. The CDR3, as DNA: TGTGCCAGCAGTGTGGCGAAAAACACTGAAGCTTTCTTT.

This clone has just a few counts. This chain links TRBV6-1 with TRBJ1-6; tentative D call: TRBD1 (5 bases). V lost 3 bases and J 6 bases, leaving 9 bases between the germline ends. Looked up from germline, CDR1 is MNHNS and CDR2 is SASEGT. This CDR3 is built from 14 residues. The CDR3, as DNA: TGTGCCAGCAGTGACCAGGGAGGTAATTCACCCCTCCACTTT. Translated, it gives CASSDQGGNSPLHF.

The CDR3 is CASSLDTGGRPNTEAFF. In DNA, the CDR3 is TGCGCCAGCAGCTTGGATACAGGGGGGCGTCCGAACACTGAAGCTTTCTTT. This chain uses TRBV5-1 with TRBJ1-1; 8 bases align to TRBD1. The germline V gene encodes CDR1 SGHRS and CDR2 YFSETQ. J was trimmed by 1 base and V by 0 bases; bases with no gene match: 8. The CDR3 consists of 17 residues.

The J gene is TRBJ2-3, the V gene TRBV10-1; 9 nucleotides match TRBD2. CDR1 is WNHNN and CDR2 is SYGVQD in the germline V gene (reference sequence). The length of the CDR3 is 16 residues. The junction had 5 bases not matched to a gene; V was cut back by 4 bases and J by 0 bases. The CDR3 bases are TGCGCCAGCAGTGGTTCTAGCGGGGCCAGCACAGATACGCAGTATTTT. As protein: CASSGSSGASTDTQYF.

Here the CDR3 reads CASSLGSSRDPGELFF. CDR3 in DNA: TGTGCCAGCAGCTTAGGTTCTAGCAGGGACCCCGGGGAGCTGTTTTTT. This sequence joins TRBV11-3 and TRBJ2-2; D may correspond to TRBD1 or TRBD2 (5 bases each). The CDR3 is 16 amino acids. CDR1 and CDR2 from the germline V gene are SGHNT and YENEEA. Deletions cut 1 base from V and 6 bases from J, with 15 bases between.

As DNA, the CDR3 is TGTGCCAGCTCCTTATCCGGACAGGCCGCCACTGAAGCTTTCTTT. Its protein is CASSLSGQAATEAFF. J is TRBJ1-1 and V is TRBV18; the match to TRBD1 covers 7 bases. The CDR3 length is 15 residues. The germline CDR1 and CDR2 sequences are KGHSH and LQKENI. V lost 6 bases, J lost 4 bases, and 11 bases stayed unmatched.

The chain combines TRBV5-6 with TRBJ1-4; a weak D match, TRBD1 (6 bases). The V end was cut by 2 bases, the J end by 4 bases, with 6 bases between. Germline V gene lookup returns CDR1 SGHDT and CDR2 YYEEEE. This CDR3 spans 13 amino acids. The CDR3 here is CASSLQGNEKLFF. In nucleotides, the CDR3 is TGTGCCAGCAGCTTACAGGGTAATGAAAAACTGTTTTTT.

To note about this clone: The sample holds other DNA sequences that translate to the same CDR3. V and J are TRBV5-4 and TRBJ1-2; a weak D match, TRBD1 (5 bases). The CDR3 has 16 amino acids. Between the trimmed V and J ends, which lost 3 bases and 6 bases, there was a span of 21 bases. CDR1 and CDR2 (germline): SGHNT, YYREEE (reference sequence). CDR3 sequence (DNA): TGTGCCAGCAGCTCAGGACACTCGGGAGCCTATAATGGCTACACCTTC. As protein: CASSSGHSGAYNGYTF.